Shown below are 15 T cell receptor beta chains from a single sample sequenced in a study of T-cell memory formation after mild COVID-19. TCRdb redid the calling of the 5' RACE reads with MiXCR, one entry per CDR3 protein. The profile shows hundreds of thousands of distinct CDR3 sequences, more than 20% of them singletons. The specimen was PBMCs or a T cell subset sorted from them (not recorded which). The receptors come from an adult woman who had mild COVID-19 (a few samples of this study predate the infection). Cell type and time point are not known.

This sequence joins TRBV29-1 and TRBJ1-5, with D perhaps TRBD1 (5 bases). The length of the CDR3 is 13 residues. The V end was cut by 3 bases, the J end by 2 bases, with 8 bases between. The germline CDR1 and CDR2 sequences are SQVTM and ANQGSEA. The CDR3 sequence is CSVDLGGNQPQHF. CDR3 nucleotides: TGCAGCGTTGACCTAGGGGGCAATCAGCCCCAGCATTTT. Based on the CDR3 plus reference TRBV29-1 and TRBJ1-5, the full variable domain is SAVISQKPSRDICQRGTSLTIQCQVDSQVTMMFWYRQQPGQSLTLIATANQGSEATYESGFVIDKFPISRPNLTFSTLTVSNMSPEDSSIYLCSVDLGGNQPQHFGDGTRLSIL.

The sample holds a few counts of this clonotype. The V gene is TRBV24-1, the J gene TRBJ1-5; D is ambiguous. The CDR3 totals 16 residues. Trimming removed 4 bases at V and 0 bases at J, with 12 bases between. In germline, CDR1 is KGHDR, CDR2 SFDVKD. The DNA of the CDR3 is TGTGCCACCAGTGACCCGGACGGAGATAGCAATCAGCCCCAGCATTTT. It is translated as CATSDPDGDSNQPQHF.

The rearrangement uses TRBV12-3 or TRBV12-4 and TRBJ1-2; TRBD1 matches 10 bases. The CDR3 runs 13 residues. Trimming at V came to 6 bases and at J to 5 bases, leaving 3 bases not matched to a gene. The CDR3 coding sequence is TGTGCCAGCAGCAGACAGGGGGCGTATGGCTACACCTTC. Protein: CASSRQGAYGYTF.

This clonotype was seen a few times. The chain carries TRBV10-3 and TRBJ1-1; possibly TRBD1 for D (5 bases). The CDR3 runs 15 residues. Looked up from germline, CDR1 is ENHRY and CDR2 is SYGVKD. Trimming took 6 bases from V and 1 from J, leaving 15 bases between them. This chain's CDR3 is CAIRSPQGENTEAFF. The CDR3 bases are TGTGCCATCAGATCCCCGCAGGGAGAGAACACTGAAGCTTTCTTT.

The gene calls are TRBV19 and TRBJ2-7, with TRBD1 matching over 7 bases. Germline V gives CDR1 LNHDA, CDR2 SQIVND (reference sequence). This CDR3 has 14 residues. J gave up 2 bases and V 5 bases, and 6 bases lay outside the gene matches. This CDR3 is CASSGRDSPYEQYF. CDR3 sequence (DNA): TGTGCCAGTAGTGGCCGGGACAGTCCCTACGAGCAGTACTTC.

This clonotype was seen repeatedly, ten times or more. The chain joins TRBV5-1 to TRBJ2-2; D not resolved. CDR1 and CDR2 from the germline V gene are SGHRS and YFSETQ. The CDR3 spans 15 residues. The V gene lost 3 bases and the J gene lost 5 bases, with 14 bases spanning the gap. For the CDR3, the DNA is TGCGCCAGCAGCTCTTCAGACACCCAAACCGGGGAGCTGTTTTTT. Its translation is CASSSSDTQTGELFF. Full variable domain (outside the CDR3, taken from reference TRBV5-1 and TRBJ2-2): KAGVTQTPRYLIKTRGQQVTLSCSPISGHRSVSWYQQTPGQGLQFLFEYFSETQRNKGNFPGRFSGRQFSNSRSEMNVSTLELGDSALYLCASSSSDTQTGELFFGEGSRLTVL.

The chain couples TRBV7-9 to TRBJ2-3, with D tentatively TRBD1 or TRBD2 (6 bases each). Germline lookup yields CDR1 SEHNR and CDR2 FQNEAQ (reference sequence). V shed 5 bases and J shed 6 bases, with 15 bases lying between them. The CDR3 is 14 amino acids. CDR3 coding DNA: TGTGCCAGCAGCCCAAGGGGGGCTTTGGATACGCAGTATTTT. Its protein is CASSPRGALDTQYF.

The chain links TRBV7-2 to TRBJ1-2, with unresolved D. The CDR3 runs 13 residues. Germline V gene lookup returns CDR1 SGHTA and CDR2 FQGNSA. V gave up 4 bases and J gave up 6 bases, with 12 bases separating them. The CDR3 here is CASSSSRRDGYTF. Written as DNA, the CDR3 is TGTGCCAGCAGCTCCAGCCGGCGGGATGGCTACACCTTC. The variable domain in full, with the rest retrieved from reference TRBV7-2 and TRBJ1-2, is GAGVSQSPSNKVTEKGKDVELRCDPISGHTALYWYRQSLGQGLEFLIYFQGNSAPDKSGLPSDRFSAERTGGSVSTLTIQRTQQEDSAVYLCASSSSRRDGYTFGSGTRLTVV.

This clonotype was seen a few times. This chain joins TRBV30 and TRBJ1-1; no clear D gene. The CDR3 covers 11 residues. Germline CDR1 and CDR2: GTSNPN and SVGIG (reference sequence). Trimming stripped 6 bases from V and 10 bases from J, with 15 bases between. CDR3 in amino acids: CACQRRAAAFF. CDR3 DNA sequence: TGTGCCTGTCAGCGTAGGGCGGCAGCTTTCTTT.

The table lists this clonotype with a few counts. This sequence joins TRBV5-1 and TRBJ2-7; 8 bases map to TRBD1. Trimming took 2 bases from V and 0 from J; bases not matched to a gene: 4. This CDR3 has 15 amino acids. Germline CDR1 is SGHRS and CDR2 is YFSETQ. The DNA for the CDR3 is TGCGCCAGCAGCTTACGACAGGGGTACTCCTACGAGCAGTACTTC. It encodes CASSLRQGYSYEQYF.

The chain employs TRBV5-6 and TRBJ1-2; D possibly corresponds to TRBD1 (6 bases). Between the trimmed V and J ends, which lost 4 bases and 2 bases, there was a span of 21 bases. Germline CDR1 reads SGHDT; CDR2 reads YYEEEE. The CDR3 runs to 17 residues. The chain's CDR3 is CASSPEWGRPSNYGYTF. The CDR3 DNA reads as TGTGCCAGCAGCCCAGAATGGGGGCGACCCTCGAACTATGGCTACACCTTC.

The rearrangement links TRBV20-1 to TRBJ1-1; D perhaps matches TRBD1 (5 bases). Trimming removed 5 bases at V and 5 bases at J, with 12 bases between. The length of the CDR3 is 12 residues. CDR1 is DFQATT and CDR2 is SNEGSKA in the germline V gene (reference sequence). The CDR3 sequence is CSASIRETEAFF. CDR3 sequence (DNA): TGCAGTGCTTCTATCAGGGAAACTGAAGCTTTCTTT.

This clonotype was found a few times. The gene calls are TRBV21-1 and TRBJ2-7; the tabulated D call, TRBD1, remains unverified against the DNA. TRBV21-1 is described as a pseudogene. The CDR3 runs to 13 residues. CDR3 DNA sequence: TGTGCCGGCCGACAGGGAGGGTCCTACGAGCAGTACTTC. Protein sequence: CAGRQGGSYEQYF.

The chain joins TRBV6-6 to TRBJ1-2, with 8 nucleotides matching TRBD1. Germline-derived CDR1 and CDR2 are MNHNY and SVGAGI (reference sequence). The junction had 8 bases not matched to a gene; V was cut back by 2 bases and J by 6 bases. The CDR3 runs 15 residues. The chain's CDR3 is CASSYRAGGMNGYTF. The CDR3 nucleotides are TGTGCCAGCAGTTACAGGGCAGGGGGCATGAATGGCTACACCTTC.

Written as DNA, the CDR3 is TGTGCCAGCAGGGCAGGACAGGAATATCAGCCCCAGCATTTT. Translation: CASRAGQEYQPQHF. The rearrangement links TRBV6-2 or TRBV6-3 to TRBJ1-5; 7 bases map to TRBD1. The junction had 7 bases not matched to a gene; V was cut back by 6 bases and J by 5 bases. This CDR3 is built from 14 residues. The germline gives CDR1 MNHEY, CDR2 SVGEGT.